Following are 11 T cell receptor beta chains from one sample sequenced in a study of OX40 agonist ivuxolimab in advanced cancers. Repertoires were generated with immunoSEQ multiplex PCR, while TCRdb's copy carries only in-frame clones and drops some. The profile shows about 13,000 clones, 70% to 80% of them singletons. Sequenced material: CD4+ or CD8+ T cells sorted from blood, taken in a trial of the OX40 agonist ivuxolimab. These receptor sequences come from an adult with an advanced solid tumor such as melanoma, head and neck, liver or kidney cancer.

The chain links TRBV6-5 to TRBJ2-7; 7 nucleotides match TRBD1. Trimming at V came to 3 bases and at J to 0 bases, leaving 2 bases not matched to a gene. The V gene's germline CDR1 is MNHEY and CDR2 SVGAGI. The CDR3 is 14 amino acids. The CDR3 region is CASSYGDSSYEQYF. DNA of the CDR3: TGTGCCAGCAGTTATGGGGACAGCTCCTACGAGCAGTACTTC.

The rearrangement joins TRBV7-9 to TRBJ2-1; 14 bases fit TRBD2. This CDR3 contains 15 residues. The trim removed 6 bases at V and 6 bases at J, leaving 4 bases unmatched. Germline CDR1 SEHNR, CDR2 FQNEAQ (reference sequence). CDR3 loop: CASSEGTSGSNEQFF. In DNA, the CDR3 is TGTGCCAGCAGTGAAGGGACTAGCGGGAGCAATGAGCAGTTCTTC.

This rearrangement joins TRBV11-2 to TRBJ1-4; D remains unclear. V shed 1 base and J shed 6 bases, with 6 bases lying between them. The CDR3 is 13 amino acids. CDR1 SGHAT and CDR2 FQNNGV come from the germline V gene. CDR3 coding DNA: TGTGCCAGCAGCTTAGGAAGCTATGAAAAACTGTTTTTT. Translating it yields CASSLGSYEKLFF.

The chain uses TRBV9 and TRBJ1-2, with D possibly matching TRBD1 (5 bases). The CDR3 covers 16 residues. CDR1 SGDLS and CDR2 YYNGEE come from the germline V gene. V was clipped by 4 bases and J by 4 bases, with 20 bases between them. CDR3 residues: CASSPQVEGPGYGYTF. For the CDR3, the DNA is TGTGCCAGCAGCCCCCAGGTTGAGGGGCCGGGCTATGGCTACACCTTC. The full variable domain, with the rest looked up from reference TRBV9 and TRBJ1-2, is DSGVTQTPKHLITATGQRVTLRCSPRSGDLSVYWYQQSLDQGLQFLIQYYNGEERAKGNILERFSAQQFPDLHSELNLSSLELGDSALYFCASSPQVEGPGYGYTFGSGTRLTVV.

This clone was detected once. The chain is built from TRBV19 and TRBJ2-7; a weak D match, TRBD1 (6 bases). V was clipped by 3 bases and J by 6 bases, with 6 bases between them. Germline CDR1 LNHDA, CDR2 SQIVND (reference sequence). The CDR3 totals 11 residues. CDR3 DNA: TGTGCCAGTAGTATGGGGGCCGAGCAGTACTTC. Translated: CASSMGAEQYF.

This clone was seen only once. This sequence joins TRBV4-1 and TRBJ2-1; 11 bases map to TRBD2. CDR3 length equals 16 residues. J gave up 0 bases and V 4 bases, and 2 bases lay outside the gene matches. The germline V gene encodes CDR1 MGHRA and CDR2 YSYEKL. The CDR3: CASSRGTSGSYNEQFF. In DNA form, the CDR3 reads TGCGCCAGCAGCCGCGGGACTAGCGGCTCCTACAATGAGCAGTTCTTC.

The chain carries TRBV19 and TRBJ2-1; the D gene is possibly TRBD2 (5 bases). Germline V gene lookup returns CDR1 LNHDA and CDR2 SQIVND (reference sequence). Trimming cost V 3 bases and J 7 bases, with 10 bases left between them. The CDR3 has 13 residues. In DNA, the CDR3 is TGTGCCAGTAGTATTTACGGGATGAATGAGCAGTTCTTC. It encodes CASSIYGMNEQFF.

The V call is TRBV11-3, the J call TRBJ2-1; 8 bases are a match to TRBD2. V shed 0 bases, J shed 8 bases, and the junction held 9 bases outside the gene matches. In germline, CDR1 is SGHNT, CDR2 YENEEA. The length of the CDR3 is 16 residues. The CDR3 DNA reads TGTGCCAGCAGCTTAGACGGGCTAGCGGGTTGGGATGAGCAGTTCTTC. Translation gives CASSLDGLAGWDEQFF.

In DNA form, the CDR3 reads TGTGCCTGGAGTAACTTGGACAGGGGAAGGTCCTACGAGCAGTACTTC. Translating it yields CAWSNLDRGRSYEQYF. The chain uses TRBV30 and TRBJ2-5, with 9 bases aligning to TRBD1. The J call may be incorrect, as the DNA end agrees better with TRBJ2-7. Germline V lookup: CDR1 GTSNPN, CDR2 SVGIG (reference sequence). The length of the CDR3 is 16 residues.

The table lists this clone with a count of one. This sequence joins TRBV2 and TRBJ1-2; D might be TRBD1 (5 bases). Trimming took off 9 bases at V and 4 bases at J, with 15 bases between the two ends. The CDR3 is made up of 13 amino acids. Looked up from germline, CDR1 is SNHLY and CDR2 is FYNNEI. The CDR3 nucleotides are TGTGCCAGGGAGCCCTCGGGGGTCTATGGCTACACCTTC. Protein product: CAREPSGVYGYTF.

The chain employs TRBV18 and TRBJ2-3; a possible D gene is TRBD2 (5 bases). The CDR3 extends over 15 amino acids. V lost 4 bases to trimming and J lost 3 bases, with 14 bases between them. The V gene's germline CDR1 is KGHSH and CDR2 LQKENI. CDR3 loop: CASSLSGGRTDTQYF. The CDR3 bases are TGTGCCAGCTCACTGTCCGGTGGGAGAACAGATACGCAGTATTTT.